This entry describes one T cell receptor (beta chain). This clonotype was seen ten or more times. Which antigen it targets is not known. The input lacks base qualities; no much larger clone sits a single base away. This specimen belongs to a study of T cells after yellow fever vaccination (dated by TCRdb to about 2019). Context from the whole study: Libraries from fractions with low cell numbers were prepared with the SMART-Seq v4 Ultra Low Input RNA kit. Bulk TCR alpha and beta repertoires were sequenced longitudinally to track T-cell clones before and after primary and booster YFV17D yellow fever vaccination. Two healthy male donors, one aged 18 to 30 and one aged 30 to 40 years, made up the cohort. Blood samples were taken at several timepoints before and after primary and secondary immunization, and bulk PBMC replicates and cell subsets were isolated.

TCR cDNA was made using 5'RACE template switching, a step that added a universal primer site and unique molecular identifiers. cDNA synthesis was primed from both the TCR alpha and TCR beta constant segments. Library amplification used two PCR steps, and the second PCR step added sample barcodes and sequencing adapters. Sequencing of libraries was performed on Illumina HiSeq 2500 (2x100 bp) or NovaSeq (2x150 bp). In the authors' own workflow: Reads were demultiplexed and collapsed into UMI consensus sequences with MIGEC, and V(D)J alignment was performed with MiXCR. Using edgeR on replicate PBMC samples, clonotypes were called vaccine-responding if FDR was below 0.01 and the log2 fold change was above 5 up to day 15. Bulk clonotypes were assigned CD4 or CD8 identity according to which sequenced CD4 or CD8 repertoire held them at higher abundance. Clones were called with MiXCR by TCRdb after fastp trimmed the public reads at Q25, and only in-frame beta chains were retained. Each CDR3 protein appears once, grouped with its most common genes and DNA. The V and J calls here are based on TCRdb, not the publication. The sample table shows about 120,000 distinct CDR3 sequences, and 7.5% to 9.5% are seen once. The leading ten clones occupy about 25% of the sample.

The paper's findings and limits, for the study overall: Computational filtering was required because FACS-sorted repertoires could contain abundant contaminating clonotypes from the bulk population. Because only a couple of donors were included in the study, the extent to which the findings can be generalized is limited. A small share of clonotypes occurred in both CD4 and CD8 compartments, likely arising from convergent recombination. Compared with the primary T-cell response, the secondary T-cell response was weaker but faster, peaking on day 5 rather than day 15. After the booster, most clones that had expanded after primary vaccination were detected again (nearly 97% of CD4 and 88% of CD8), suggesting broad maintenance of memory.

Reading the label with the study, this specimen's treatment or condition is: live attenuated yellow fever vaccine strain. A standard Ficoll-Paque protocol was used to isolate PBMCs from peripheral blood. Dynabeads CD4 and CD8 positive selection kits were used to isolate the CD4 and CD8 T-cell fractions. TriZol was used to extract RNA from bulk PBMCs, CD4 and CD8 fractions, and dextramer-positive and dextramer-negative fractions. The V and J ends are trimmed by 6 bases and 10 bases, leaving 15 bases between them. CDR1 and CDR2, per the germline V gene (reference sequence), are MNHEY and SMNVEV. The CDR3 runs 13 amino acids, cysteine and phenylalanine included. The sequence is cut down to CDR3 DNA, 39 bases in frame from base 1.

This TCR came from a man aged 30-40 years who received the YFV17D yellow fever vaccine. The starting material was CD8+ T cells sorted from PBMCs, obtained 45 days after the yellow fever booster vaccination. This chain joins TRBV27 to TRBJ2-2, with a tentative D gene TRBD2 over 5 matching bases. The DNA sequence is TGTGCCAGCAGCCCCCCGGGAAAGGTGGAGCTGTTTTTT. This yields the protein CASSPPGKVELFF.